This record covers a single T cell receptor (beta chain). The data stem from a study of OX40 agonist ivuxolimab in advanced cancers. Sequencing used immunoSEQ multiplex PCR; TCRdb keeps in-frame clones, though not all of them. There are 15,000 or so clones in the sample; around 77% occur only once, and more than 25% lies in the top ten. V was pared by 5 bases and J by 1 base, with 13 bases of the junction left unmatched. The CDR3 spans 17 residues. CDR1 and CDR2 (germline): SEHNR, FQNEAQ (reference sequence). J is TRBJ1-1 and V is TRBV7-9; 7 positions agree with TRBD1. The receptor's source is an adult with an advanced solid tumor such as melanoma, head and neck, liver or kidney cancer. Specimen: CD4+ or CD8+ T cells sorted from blood, collected in a trial of the OX40 agonist ivuxolimab. CDR3 bases: TGTGCCAGCAGCCCTCCTAGGACAGGAGATCCGAACACTGAAGCTTTCTTT. It encodes CASSPPRTGDPNTEAFF.